Below are 6 T cell receptor beta chains sequenced from a single sample in a study of cytomegalovirus exposure and HLA in healthy donors. The primer mix had 60 Vbeta and 13 Jbeta primers. Clones were read by immunoSEQ multiplex PCR, and TCRdb kept only the in-frame ones, dropping some. The table includes approximately 32,000 clones, roughly nine tenths detected once. Material for sequencing was PBMCs. The receptor source for this set is a woman between 18 and 29 years old in good health and CMV-seronegative.

The chain couples TRBV27 to TRBJ1-1; D remains ambiguous. The CDR3 is made up of 14 amino acids. V lost 8 bases and J 2 bases, leaving 15 bases between the germline ends. Germline V CDR1 and CDR2: MNHEY, SMNVEV (reference sequence). The CDR3 here is CASAPSMRNTEAFF. Written as DNA, the CDR3 is TGTGCCAGCGCTCCTAGCATGCGAAACACTGAAGCTTTCTTT.

The chain employs TRBV28 and TRBJ2-1; 8 bases agree with TRBD2. Germline V gene lookup returns CDR1 MDHEN and CDR2 SYDVKM. This CDR3 has 16 amino acids. V shed 5 bases and J 5 bases; nucleotides not matched to a gene: 11. CDR3 bases: TGTGCCAGCAGTCCCCCCCCGGGACTAGAGGACAATGAGCAGTTCTTC. Encoded protein: CASSPPPGLEDNEQFF.

As to this clone: Mismatch with germline at one junction end may stem from a read error. The chain recombines TRBV6-5 with TRBJ2-7, with a tentative D call TRBD1 (5 bases). The CDR3 totals 16 residues. Germline CDR1 reads MNHEY; CDR2 reads SVGAGI. For the CDR3, the DNA is TGTGCCAGCAGTCACTCCACCTTAGACAGACTTTACGAGCAGTACTTC. Its protein is CASSHSTLDRLYEQYF.

The V and J genes are TRBV11-2 and TRBJ1-1; D is unresolved. The CDR3 is 15 residues long. V dropped 5 bases and J dropped 4 bases, with 17 bases sitting between them. Germline-derived CDR1 and CDR2 are SGHAT and FQNNGV. CDR3 protein: CASSEARAGRTEAFF. Here the CDR3 DNA reads TGTGCCAGCAGCGAGGCGAGGGCAGGCCGCACTGAAGCTTTCTTT.

The chain is built from TRBV7-8 and TRBJ2-2; the D is unclear. V lost 2 bases to trimming and J lost 6 bases, with 4 bases between them. CDR1 and CDR2 from the germline V gene are SGHVS and FQNEAQ. The CDR3 is 12 amino acids. The CDR3 DNA reads as TGTGCCAGCAGCTTAATATCCGGGGAGCTGTTTTTT. Its protein product is CASSLISGELFF.

The chain carries TRBV4-2 and TRBJ2-7; TRBD2 matches 12 bases. This CDR3 contains 17 residues. Germline assignment: CDR1 LGHNA and CDR2 YNFKEQ. The trim removed 2 bases at V and 0 bases at J, leaving 5 bases unmatched. The CDR3 DNA reads TGTGCCAGCAGCCAACCCAAGACTAGCGGGAGCTCCTACGAGCAGTACTTC. It is translated as CASSQPKTSGSSYEQYF.